This TCR beta chain was captured in a study of blood T cell repertoires in COVID-19. Study as a whole: Acute and convalescent COVID-19 samples came from the United States, Italy and Spain. Nucleic acid was either cDNA or gDNA, and it came from T cells, B-cell-depleted T cells, or PBMCs.

From germline, CDR1 is WNHNN and CDR2 SYGVQD (reference sequence). Deletions cut 6 bases from V and 10 bases from J, with 15 bases between. CDR3 length equals 12 residues. This clone came up a few times. Authors' methods: Nucleated cell number was recorded as an estimate derived from reference gene primer amplification. Assay used: immunoSEQ multiplex PCR; TCRdb lists only in-frame clones, some missing. That table furnishes V, J and clone size, whereas the DNA furnished D and trimming. The sample consists of about 250,000 clones, approximately 79% of them appearing once. The rearrangement uses TRBV10-1 and TRBJ1-1; D gene unclear. This sequence was found in a woman of 80 years or more with active or convalescent COVID-19. Source material: peripheral blood. This CDR3 reads CASRGSGGRAFF. CDR3 coding DNA: TGCGCCAGCAGAGGGAGCGGAGGGCGAGCTTTCTTT.